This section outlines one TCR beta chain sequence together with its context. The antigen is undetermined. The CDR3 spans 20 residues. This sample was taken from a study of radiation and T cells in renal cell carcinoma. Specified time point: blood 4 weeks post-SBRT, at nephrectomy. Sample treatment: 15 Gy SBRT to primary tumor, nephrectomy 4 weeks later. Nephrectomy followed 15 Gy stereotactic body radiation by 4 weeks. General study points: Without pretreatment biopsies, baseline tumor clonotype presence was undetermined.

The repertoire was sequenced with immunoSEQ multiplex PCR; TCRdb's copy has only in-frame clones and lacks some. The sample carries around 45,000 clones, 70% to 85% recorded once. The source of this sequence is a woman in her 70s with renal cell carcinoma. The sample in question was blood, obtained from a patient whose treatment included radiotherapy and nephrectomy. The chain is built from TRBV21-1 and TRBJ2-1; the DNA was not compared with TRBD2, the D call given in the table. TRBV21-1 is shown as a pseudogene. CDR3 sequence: CASSKGEGTSAEPPYNEQFF. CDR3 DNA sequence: TGTGCCAGCAGCAAAGGAGAGGGAACTAGCGCAGAACCCCCCTACAATGAGCAGTTCTTC.